Below are 30 T cell receptor beta chains sequenced from a single sample in a study of blood T cell repertoires in COVID-19. The protocol was immunoSEQ multiplex PCR, while the TCRdb copy is restricted to in-frame clones and leaves out a portion. The repertoire has tens of thousands of clones, approximately 80% of them found once; the top ten carry roughly 20%. Sequenced sample: peripheral blood. Receptors originate from a man in his 70s who had recovered from COVID-19.

This chain uses TRBV5-1 with TRBJ2-2, with D unresolved. This CDR3 contains 14 residues. V lost 5 bases to trimming and J lost 6 bases, with 14 bases between them. From germline, CDR1 is SGHRS and CDR2 YFSETQ. The DNA for the CDR3 is TGCGCCAGCAGTAGACTCCCGAGATCCGGGGAGCTGTTTTTT. Amino acids: CASSRLPRSGELFF.

The sample holds a few counts of this clone. The chain employs TRBV2 and TRBJ2-7; no reliable D call. Germline CDR1 SNHLY, CDR2 FYNNEI. V was trimmed by 7 bases and J by 0 bases, leaving 7 bases between them. The CDR3 has 12 residues. CDR3 residues: CASIRSSYEQYF. The CDR3 coding sequence is TGTGCCAGCATCAGGTCCTCCTACGAGCAGTACTTC. The full variable domain, in which reference TRBV2 and TRBJ2-7 provide the parts outside the CDR3, is EPEVTQTPSHQVTQMGQEVILRCVPISNHLYFYWYRQILGQKVEFLVSFYNNEISEKSEIFDDQFSVERPDGSNFTLKIRSTKLEDSAMYFCASIRSSYEQYFGPGTRLTVT.

The chain carries TRBV7-2 and TRBJ1-2, with 9 positions matching TRBD1. The CDR3 has 19 amino acids. The germline gives CDR1 SGHTA, CDR2 FQGNSA. V gave up 1 base and J gave up 6 bases; unmatched junction bases: 18. CDR3 sequence: CASSLGAPGQGLGENGYTF. The CDR3 nucleotides read TGTGCCAGCAGCTTAGGCGCCCCGGGACAGGGTCTGGGTGAAAATGGCTACACCTTC.

V usage is TRBV7-9 and J usage is TRBJ2-2; 7 bases fit TRBD2. The J segment lost 6 bases and the V segment lost 3 bases, leaving 1 base of the junction unmatched. The CDR3 contains 13 residues. Germline V gene data show CDR1 as SEHNR and CDR2 as FQNEAQ (reference sequence). For the CDR3, the DNA is TGTGCCAGCAGCTTTCTAGCGGCCGGGGAGCTGTTTTTT. Its translation is CASSFLAAGELFF.

This clone has just a few counts. The V and J genes are TRBV27 and TRBJ1-2, with D unresolved. Germline assignment: CDR1 MNHEY and CDR2 SMNVEV (reference sequence). The V end was cut by 0 bases, the J end by 3 bases, with 8 bases between. This CDR3 is built from 14 residues. The CDR3 sequence is CASSLSPSYYGYTF. CDR3 nucleotide sequence: TGTGCCAGCAGTTTATCGCCCAGTTACTATGGCTACACCTTC.

There are a few counts of this clone. V gene TRBV4-3 combines with J gene TRBJ2-7; the match to TRBD1 covers 7 bases. V was clipped by 4 bases and J by 1 base; unmatched bases: 7. Germline V gene data show CDR1 as LGHNA and CDR2 as YSLEER. This CDR3 spans 15 amino acids. CDR3 DNA sequence: TGCGCCAGCAGCCGAAACAGGGGTCCTTCCTACGAGCAGTACTTC. Protein product: CASSRNRGPSYEQYF.

The chain joins TRBV19 to TRBJ2-3; 14 bases are a match to TRBD2. V lost 6 bases, J lost 4 bases, and 6 bases stayed unmatched. The CDR3 spans 16 residues. The V gene's germline CDR1 is LNHDA and CDR2 SQIVND (reference sequence). CDR3 amino acids: CASSSGTSGSSDTQYF. The CDR3 DNA follows: TGTGCCAGTAGCTCCGGGACTAGCGGGAGCTCAGATACGCAGTATTTT.

The rearrangement uses TRBV18 and TRBJ1-2, with D unclear. The V gene lost 2 bases and the J gene lost 6 bases, with 10 bases spanning the gap. The CDR3 totals 13 residues. Looked up from germline, CDR1 is KGHSH and CDR2 is LQKENI. The CDR3 DNA reads TGTGCCAGCTCACCATTAGAGGCGGATGGCTACACCTTC. Protein sequence: CASSPLEADGYTF. The variable domain in full, completed from reference TRBV18 and TRBJ1-2, reads NAGVMQNPRHLVRRRGQEARLRCSPMKGHSHVYWYRQLPEEGLKFMVYLQKENIIDESGMPKERFSAEFPKEGPSILRIQQVVRGDSAAYFCASSPLEADGYTFGSGTRLTVV.

V usage is TRBV7-9 and J usage is TRBJ2-1; no clear D. The V and J ends lost 4 bases and 0 bases respectively, with 4 bases between them. Looked up from germline, CDR1 is SEHNR and CDR2 is FQNEAQ (reference sequence). CDR3 length equals 13 residues. In nucleotides, the CDR3 is TGTGCCAGCAGCTCCGGCTCCTACAATGAGCAGTTCTTC. Protein product: CASSSGSYNEQFF.

This clone occurred a few times. The rearrangement joins TRBV7-9 to TRBJ1-1; 9 nucleotides match TRBD1. With 1 base clipped from V and 1 base from J, the junction kept 1 base outside the gene matches. The CDR3 consists of 15 residues. Per the germline V gene, CDR1 is SEHNR and CDR2 is FQNEAQ (reference sequence). The CDR3 region is CASSLGTGANTEAFF. In DNA form, the CDR3 reads TGTGCCAGCAGCTTAGGGACAGGGGCGAACACTGAAGCTTTCTTT. Supplemented by reference TRBV7-9 and TRBJ1-1, the full variable domain reads DTGVSQNPRHKITKRGQNVTFRCDPISEHNRLYWYRQTLGQGPEFLTYFQNEAQLEKSRLLSDRFSAERPKGSFSTLEIQRTEQGDSAMYLCASSLGTGANTEAFFGQGTRLTVV.

This sequence joins TRBV27 and TRBJ2-3, with a tentative D call TRBD2 (5 bases). CDR1 is MNHEY and CDR2 is SMNVEV in the germline V gene (reference sequence). CDR3 size: 15 residues. Trimming stripped 6 bases from V and 1 base from J, with 14 bases between. In DNA form, the CDR3 reads TGTGCCAGCAGCAGGACTCCTCTAGGCACAGATACGCAGTATTTT. It is translated as CASSRTPLGTDTQYF.

CDR3 sequence reads: CASSVGGGTDTQYF. In nucleotides, the CDR3 is TGTGCCAGCAGTGTAGGGGGCGGGACAGATACGCAGTATTTT. The J gene is TRBJ2-3, the V gene TRBV2; TRBD1 matches 7 bases. The CDR3 runs to 14 residues. Losses at the gene ends were 4 bases for V and 3 bases for J; bases not matched to a gene: 4. Germline V lookup: CDR1 SNHLY, CDR2 FYNNEI.

This clone has just a few counts. The V gene is TRBV5-6, the J gene TRBJ1-2, with 9 bases aligning to TRBD1. The CDR3 totals 14 residues. In germline, CDR1 is SGHDT, CDR2 YYEEEE. The ends lost 1 base at V and 8 bases at J; junction bases unmatched: 6. The CDR3 DNA is TGTGCCAGCAGCTTGACGGGACAGGGAGGCGGCTACACCTTC. It yields the protein CASSLTGQGGGYTF.

The chain links TRBV30 to TRBJ1-1, with D unresolved. In germline, CDR1 is GTSNPN, CDR2 SVGIG (reference sequence). This CDR3 is 13 amino acids long. The ends were cut back, 3 bases at V and 0 bases at J, with 8 bases in the middle. The CDR3 protein is CAWSSGLNTEAFF. CDR3 nucleotides: TGTGCCTGGAGCTCGGGGTTGAACACTGAAGCTTTCTTT.

This clone was picked up a small number of times. The genes are TRBV5-8 and TRBJ1-5; 8 bases are shared with TRBD1. The germline V gene has CDR1 SGHTS and CDR2 YDEGEE. This CDR3 has 15 amino acids. After removal of 4 bases from V and 7 bases from J, the junction contained 10 bases not matched to a gene. The CDR3 DNA is TGTGCCAGCAGCGGGACAGGCGGGGGCGGACAGCCCCAGCATTTT. As protein: CASSGTGGGGQPQHF.

The chain carries TRBV4-1 and TRBJ1-6; weak D call: TRBD1 (6 bases). The V and J ends lost 4 bases and 0 bases respectively, with 13 bases between them. The CDR3 covers 17 residues. Per the germline V gene, CDR1 is MGHRA and CDR2 is YSYEKL. CDR3 coding DNA: TGCGCCAGCAGCCCGACTGACAGGAGCTCCTATAATTCACCCCTCCACTTT. Its protein product is CASSPTDRSSYNSPLHF.

The V and J genes are TRBV30 and TRBJ1-6, with D hard to call. The CDR3 contains 14 residues. Looked up from germline, CDR1 is GTSNPN and CDR2 is SVGIG (reference sequence). Trimming took 4 bases from V and 7 from J, leaving 14 bases between them. The CDR3 reads CAWKLGLLNSPLHF. CDR3 DNA sequence: TGTGCCTGGAAACTAGGACTTCTCAATTCACCCCTCCACTTT.

This chain connects TRBV18 to TRBJ2-2, with D hard to call. Trimming removed 4 bases from V and 3 bases from J, with 9 bases in between. The CDR3 length is 14 residues. Germline V gives CDR1 KGHSH, CDR2 LQKENI. The CDR3 protein is CASSLTVDTGELFF. CDR3 DNA sequence: TGTGCCAGCTCACTCACGGTTGACACCGGGGAGCTGTTTTTT.

This clone was seen only once. The chain carries TRBV6-6 and TRBJ1-1, with a weak D call TRBD1 (5 bases). The CDR3 has 12 residues. Per germline, CDR1 MNHNY and CDR2 SVGAGI (reference sequence). The V gene lost 6 bases and the J gene lost 12 bases, with 17 bases spanning the gap. The chain's CDR3 is CASSSASGIPFF. CDR3 in DNA: TGTGCCAGCAGCTCAGCCTCAGGGATACCTTTCTTT.

The chain links TRBV19 to TRBJ2-2; 7 bases align to TRBD1. The CDR3 totals 15 residues. Germline loops: CDR1 LNHDA, CDR2 SQIVND (reference sequence). V gave up 5 bases and J gave up 5 bases; unmatched junction bases: 8. The CDR3 region is CASSSSDRITGELFF. CDR3 nucleotides: TGTGCCAGTAGTTCCTCGGACAGGATAACCGGGGAGCTGTTTTTT.

The V call is TRBV18, the J call TRBJ1-1; maybe TRBD1 (6 bases). The CDR3 totals 14 residues. V dropped 6 bases and J dropped 1 base, with 12 bases sitting between them. Germline V gene data show CDR1 as KGHSH and CDR2 as LQKENI. In nucleotides, the CDR3 is TGTGCCAGCTCCCAAGGACAGTCGAACACTGAAGCTTTCTTT. It codes for CASSQGQSNTEAFF.

This chain links TRBV7-9 with TRBJ1-2; D remains ambiguous. With 5 bases removed from V and 7 bases from J, the gap between germline ends came to 20 bases. Germline V lookup: CDR1 SEHNR, CDR2 FQNEAQ (reference sequence). This CDR3 has 15 residues. CDR3 protein: CASSRTSEAIFGYTF. The CDR3 coding sequence is TGTGCCAGCAGCCGGACTTCCGAGGCAATATTTGGCTACACCTTC. Supplemented by reference TRBV7-9 and TRBJ1-2, the full variable domain reads DTGVSQNPRHKITKRGQNVTFRCDPISEHNRLYWYRQTLGQGPEFLTYFQNEAQLEKSRLLSDRFSAERPKGSFSTLEIQRTEQGDSAMYLCASSRTSEAIFGYTFGSGTRLTVV.

This clone was detected many times. This chain joins TRBV5-6 and TRBJ2-1; 8 bases line up with TRBD2. CDR3 length equals 14 residues. The J segment lost 7 bases and the V segment lost 0 bases, leaving 3 bases of the junction unmatched. From germline, CDR1 is SGHDT and CDR2 YYEEEE. The CDR3 DNA is TGTGCCAGCAGCTTGGCGGGAGGGGGAAATGAGCAGTTCTTC. Protein: CASSLAGGGNEQFF. The full variable domain, rest sourced from reference TRBV5-6 and TRBJ2-1, is DAGVTQSPTHLIKTRGQQVTLRCSPKSGHDTVSWYQQALGQGPQFIFQYYEEEERQRGNFPDRFSGHQFPNYSSELNVNALLLGDSALYLCASSLAGGGNEQFFGPGTRLTVL.

This chain joins TRBV7-6 and TRBJ2-1, with 7 bases identical to TRBD2. CDR1 SGHVS and CDR2 FNYEAQ come from the germline V gene. The V segment lost 2 bases and the J segment 0 bases; nucleotides outside the gene matches: 7. This CDR3 is built from 17 residues. The CDR3 nucleotides read TGTGCCAGCAGCTTATTGGGGGGGATTTCCTCCTACAATGAGCAGTTCTTC. It specifies CASSLLGGISSYNEQFF.

At least ten counts were recorded for this clone. The chain is built from TRBV4-3 and TRBJ1-2; D is unclear. Germline V lookup: CDR1 LGHNA, CDR2 YSLEER. The CDR3 has 13 amino acids. V gave up 0 bases and J gave up 8 bases, with 10 bases separating them. The CDR3 nucleotides are TGCGCCAGCAGCCAAGATCGGGTCCTCGGCTACACCTTC. Residues: CASSQDRVLGYTF.

V gene TRBV7-2 combines with J gene TRBJ1-1, with TRBD1 matching 10 bases. The CDR3 covers 14 residues. Trimming took 5 bases from V and 5 from J; bases not matched to a gene: 5. CDR1 SGHTA and CDR2 FQGNSA come from the germline V gene. For the CDR3, the DNA is TGTGCCAGCAGCCGCGGGACAGGGGTAACTGAAGCTTTCTTT. It codes for CASSRGTGVTEAFF.

The CDR3 is CASSIQGEGNTIYF. The CDR3 DNA follows: TGTGCCAGTAGTATTCAAGGGGAAGGAAACACCATATATTTT. The V call is TRBV19, the J call TRBJ1-3; weak D call: TRBD1 (5 bases). Per germline, CDR1 LNHDA and CDR2 SQIVND (reference sequence). Trimming stripped 3 bases from V and 4 bases from J, with 10 bases between. The CDR3 has 14 amino acids.

This chain uses TRBV7-2 with TRBJ1-5; D gene ambiguous. There are 12 residues in the CDR3. Germline CDR1 SGHTA, CDR2 FQGNSA. Trimming left V 6 bases short and J 0 bases short, with 3 bases between. In DNA form, the CDR3 reads TGTGCCAGCAGTCATAGCAATCAGCCCCAGCATTTT. Translating it yields CASSHSNQPQHF. The full variable domain, in which reference TRBV7-2 and TRBJ1-5 provide the parts outside the CDR3, is GAGVSQSPSNKVTEKGKDVELRCDPISGHTALYWYRQSLGQGLEFLIYFQGNSAPDKSGLPSDRFSAERTGGSVSTLTIQRTQQEDSAVYLCASSHSNQPQHFGDGTRLSIL.

This clone was found a few times. The chain joins TRBV5-1 to TRBJ2-1; no clear D. Germline V gives CDR1 SGHRS, CDR2 YFSETQ. The CDR3 consists of 13 residues. With 3 bases removed from V and 5 bases from J, the gap between germline ends came to 9 bases. Here the CDR3 DNA reads TGCGCCAGCAGCTCCCTAGGAAACAATGAGCAGTTCTTC. Protein product: CASSSLGNNEQFF.

This clone was counted a single time. The chain links TRBV2 to TRBJ1-2; 8 bases fit TRBD1. Losses at the gene ends were 7 bases for V and 5 bases for J; bases not matched to a gene: 6. CDR1 and CDR2 (germline): SNHLY, FYNNEI. The CDR3 runs to 13 residues. The CDR3 DNA is TGTGCCAGCACCACGACAGGGGTGTATGGCTACACCTTC. As protein: CASTTTGVYGYTF.